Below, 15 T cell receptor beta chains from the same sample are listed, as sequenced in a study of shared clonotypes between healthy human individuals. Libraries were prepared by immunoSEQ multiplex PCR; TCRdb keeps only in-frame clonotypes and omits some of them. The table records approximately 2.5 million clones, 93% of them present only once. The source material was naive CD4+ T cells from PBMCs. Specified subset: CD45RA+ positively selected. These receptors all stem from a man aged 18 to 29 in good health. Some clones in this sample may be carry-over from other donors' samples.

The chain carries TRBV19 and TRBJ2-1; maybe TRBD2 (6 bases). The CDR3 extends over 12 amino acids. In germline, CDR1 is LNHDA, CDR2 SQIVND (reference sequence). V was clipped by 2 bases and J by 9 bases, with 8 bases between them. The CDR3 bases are TGTGCCAGTAGTATAAGGCGGGGTGAGCAGTTCTTC. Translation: CASSIRRGEQFF.

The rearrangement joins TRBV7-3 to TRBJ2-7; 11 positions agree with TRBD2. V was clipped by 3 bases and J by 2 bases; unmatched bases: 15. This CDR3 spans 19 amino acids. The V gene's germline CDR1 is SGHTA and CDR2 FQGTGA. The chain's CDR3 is CASSFRGETSGSFPYEQYF. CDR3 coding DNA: TGTGCCAGCAGCTTCCGGGGAGAAACTAGCGGGAGCTTTCCCTACGAGCAGTACTTC. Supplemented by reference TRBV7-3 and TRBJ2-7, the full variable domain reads GAGVSQTPSNKVTEKGKYVELRCDPISGHTALYWYRQSLGQGPEFLIYFQGTGAADDSGLPNDRFFAVRPEGSVSTLKIQRTERGDSAVYLCASSFRGETSGSFPYEQYFGPGTRLTVT.

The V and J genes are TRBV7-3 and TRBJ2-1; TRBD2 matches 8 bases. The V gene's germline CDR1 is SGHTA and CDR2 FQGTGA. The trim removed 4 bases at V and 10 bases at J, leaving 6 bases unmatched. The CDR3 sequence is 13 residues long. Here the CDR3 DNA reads TGTGCCAGCAGCTCGACCGCGGGAGGCGAGCAGTTCTTC. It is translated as CASSSTAGGEQFF.

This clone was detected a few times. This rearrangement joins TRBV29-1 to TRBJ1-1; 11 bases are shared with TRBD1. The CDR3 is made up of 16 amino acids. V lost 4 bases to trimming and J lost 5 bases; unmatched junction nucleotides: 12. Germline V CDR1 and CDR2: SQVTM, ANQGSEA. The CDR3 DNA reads TGCAGCGTTGTGTCAGCAGGGACAGGGGGAAGGACTGAAGCTTTCTTT. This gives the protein CSVVSAGTGGRTEAFF.

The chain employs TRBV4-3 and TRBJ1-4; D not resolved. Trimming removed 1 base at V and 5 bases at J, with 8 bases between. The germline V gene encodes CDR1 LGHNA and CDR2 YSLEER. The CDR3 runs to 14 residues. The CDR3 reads CASSQGPWNEKLFF. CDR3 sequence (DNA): TGCGCCAGCAGCCAAGGGCCTTGGAATGAAAAACTGTTTTTT.

The CDR3 region is CASTGTGASYEQYF. In DNA form, the CDR3 reads TGTGCCAGTACCGGGACAGGGGCCTCCTACGAGCAGTACTTC. The rearrangement uses TRBV7-2 and TRBJ2-7; 10 positions agree with TRBD1. Germline CDR1 and CDR2: SGHTA and FQGNSA. The CDR3 has 14 amino acids. With 9 bases clipped from V and 0 bases from J, the junction kept 5 bases outside the gene matches. The variable domain in full, completed from reference TRBV7-2 and TRBJ2-7, reads GAGVSQSPSNKVTEKGKDVELRCDPISGHTALYWYRQSLGQGLEFLIYFQGNSAPDKSGLPSDRFSAERTGGSVSTLTIQRTQQEDSAVYLCASTGTGASYEQYFGPGTRLTVT.

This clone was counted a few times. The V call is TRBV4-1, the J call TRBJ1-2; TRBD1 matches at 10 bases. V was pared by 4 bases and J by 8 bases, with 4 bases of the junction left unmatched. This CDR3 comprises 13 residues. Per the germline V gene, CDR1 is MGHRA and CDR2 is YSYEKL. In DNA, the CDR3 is TGCGCCAGCAGCCTAGCGGGACAGGGGGGCTACACCTTC. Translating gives CASSLAGQGGYTF.

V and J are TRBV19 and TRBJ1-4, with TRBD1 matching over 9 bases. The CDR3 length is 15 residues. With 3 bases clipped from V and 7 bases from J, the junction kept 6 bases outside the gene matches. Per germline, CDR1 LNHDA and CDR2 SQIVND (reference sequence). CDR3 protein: CASSMEGQGFEKLFF. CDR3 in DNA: TGTGCCAGTAGTATGGAGGGACAGGGATTTGAAAAACTGTTTTTT.

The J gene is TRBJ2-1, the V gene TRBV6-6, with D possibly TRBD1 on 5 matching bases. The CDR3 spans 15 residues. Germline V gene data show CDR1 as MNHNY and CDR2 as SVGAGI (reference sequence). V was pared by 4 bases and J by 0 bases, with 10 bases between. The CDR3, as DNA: TGTGCCAGCAGTTCACACGACAGCTCCTACAATGAGCAGTTCTTC. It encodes CASSSHDSSYNEQFF.

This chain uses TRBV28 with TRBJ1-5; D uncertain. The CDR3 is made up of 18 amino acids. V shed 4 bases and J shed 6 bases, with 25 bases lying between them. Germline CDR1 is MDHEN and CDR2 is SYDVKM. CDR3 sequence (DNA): TGTGCCAGCAGTTCACCCCGAGGGAGGTTGTCGACATTTCAGCCCCAGCATTTT. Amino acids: CASSSPRGRLSTFQPQHF.

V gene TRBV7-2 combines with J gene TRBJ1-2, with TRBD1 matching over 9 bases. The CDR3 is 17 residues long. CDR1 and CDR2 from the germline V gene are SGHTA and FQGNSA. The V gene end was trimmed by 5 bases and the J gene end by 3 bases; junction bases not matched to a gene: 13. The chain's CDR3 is CASSPDGTGPPHYGYTF. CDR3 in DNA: TGTGCCAGCAGCCCCGACGGGACAGGGCCCCCCCACTATGGCTACACCTTC.

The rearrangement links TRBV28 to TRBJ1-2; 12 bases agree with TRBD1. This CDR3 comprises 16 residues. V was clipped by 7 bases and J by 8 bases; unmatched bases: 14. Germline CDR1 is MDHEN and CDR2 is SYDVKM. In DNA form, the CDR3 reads TGTGCCAGCACCCTCCCGGGGGGACAGGGGGCAAGAGGCTACACCTTC. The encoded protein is CASTLPGGQGARGYTF.

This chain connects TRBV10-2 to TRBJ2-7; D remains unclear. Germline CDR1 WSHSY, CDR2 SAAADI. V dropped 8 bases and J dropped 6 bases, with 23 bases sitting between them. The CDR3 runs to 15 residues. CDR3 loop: CASGTSQASLSEQYF. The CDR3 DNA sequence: TGCGCCAGCGGTACTTCTCAGGCTAGTCTCTCCGAGCAGTACTTC.

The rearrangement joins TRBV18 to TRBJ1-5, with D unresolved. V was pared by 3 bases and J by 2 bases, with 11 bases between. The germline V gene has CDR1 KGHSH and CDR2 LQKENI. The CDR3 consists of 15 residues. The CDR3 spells CASSPGPFGNQPQHF. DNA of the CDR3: TGTGCCAGCTCACCGGGTCCCTTTGGCAATCAGCCCCAGCATTTT.

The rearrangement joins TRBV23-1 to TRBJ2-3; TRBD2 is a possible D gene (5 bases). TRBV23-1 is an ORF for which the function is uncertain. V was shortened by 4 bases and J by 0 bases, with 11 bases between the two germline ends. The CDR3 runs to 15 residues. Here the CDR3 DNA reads TGCGCCAGCAGTCCCCGGGAACAGAGCACAGATACGCAGTATTTT. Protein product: CASSPREQSTDTQYF.